A single sample is the source of the 13 T cell receptor beta chains below, sequenced in a study of identical twins. Using its own MiXCR run on the 5' RACE reads, TCRdb lists one record per CDR3 protein. The repertoire has fewer than 800,000 distinct CDR3 sequences, under 8.5% of them found once; the top ten carry about 1.6%. This sample also belongs to another study, concerning yellow fever vaccine responses in identical twins.

The specimen sequenced was PBMCs. The source of these receptors is a woman aged 18-30 years in good health.

This clonotype was picked up a small number of times. This chain joins TRBV10-3 and TRBJ1-1; D may be TRBD1 (5 bases). There are 13 residues in the CDR3. V was pared by 2 bases and J by 10 bases, with 14 bases between. Germline lookup yields CDR1 ENHRY and CDR2 SYGVKD. This chain's CDR3 is CAISEGGELGAFF. As DNA, the CDR3 is TGTGCCATCAGTGAGGGAGGGGAATTGGGAGCTTTCTTT.

There are a few counts of this clonotype. V is TRBV20-1 and J is TRBJ2-5, with D unresolved. Germline V gives CDR1 DFQATT, CDR2 SNEGSKA (reference sequence). The CDR3 length is 11 residues. Trimming left V 5 bases short and J 4 bases short, with 8 bases between. Here the CDR3 reads CSALQRETQYF. CDR3 sequence (DNA): TGCAGTGCTCTACAGAGAGAGACCCAGTACTTC.

Notes on this clonotype: Sequence at one end of the junction differs from germline and may be a read error. The rearrangement joins TRBV20-1 to TRBJ2-2; D remains unclear. CDR3 length equals 15 residues. Looked up from germline, CDR1 is DFQATT and CDR2 is SNEGSKA (reference sequence). DNA for the CDR3: TGCATTGCTAGAGCCCGGAAAAGGAACACCGGGGAGCTGTTTTTT. Its translation is CIARARKRNTGELFF.

The count of this clonotype is one. The chain carries TRBV20-1 and TRBJ2-1, with 11 bases identical to TRBD2. V lost 6 bases and J lost 8; bases outside the gene matches: 18. Germline V gene sequence: CDR1 DFQATT, CDR2 SNEGSKA (reference sequence). The CDR3 is 17 residues long. CDR3 sequence: CSATNPYSGRGLYEQFF. In nucleotides, the CDR3 is TGCAGTGCCACCAACCCTTATAGCGGGAGGGGGCTCTATGAGCAGTTCTTC.

This clonotype was detected many times. The chain is built from TRBV12-3 or TRBV12-4 and TRBJ2-7; D is unclear. CDR3 length equals 13 residues. V was shortened by 2 bases and J by 0 bases, with 5 bases between the two germline ends. In nucleotides, the CDR3 is TGTGCCAGCAGTTTAATAGCCTCCTACGAGCAGTACTTC. Translation gives CASSLIASYEQYF.

The chain joins TRBV3-1 to TRBJ1-2; D unresolved. CDR3 size: 15 residues. V was pared by 0 bases and J by 4 bases, with 12 bases between. Per germline, CDR1 LGHDT and CDR2 YNNKEL (reference sequence). Here the CDR3 DNA reads TGTGCCAGCAGCCAAGATCCGTCGGTCTCCTATGGCTACACCTTC. Protein product: CASSQDPSVSYGYTF.

This clonotype has just a few counts. V gene TRBV10-3 combines with J gene TRBJ1-1; perhaps TRBD1 as D (5 bases). Germline lookup yields CDR1 ENHRY and CDR2 SYGVKD. The CDR3 length is 12 residues. The germline V and J ends were trimmed by 7 bases and 3 bases, with 9 bases remaining between them. The CDR3, as DNA: TGTGCCATCAAGGACATGGACACTGAAGCTTTCTTT. Translating it yields CAIKDMDTEAFF.

This sequence joins TRBV12-3 or TRBV12-4 and TRBJ2-1, with D tentatively TRBD2 (6 bases). This CDR3 region has 16 residues. V was shortened by 7 bases and J by 2 bases, with 18 bases between the two germline ends. Here the CDR3 DNA reads TGTGCCAGCAACGGTTACGGGGGTCGAACCTACAATGAGCAGTTCTTC. It encodes CASNGYGGRTYNEQFF.

The chain carries TRBV29-1 and TRBJ2-1; tentative D call: TRBD2 (7 bases). Germline-derived CDR1 and CDR2 are SQVTM and ANQGSEA. V dropped 0 bases and J dropped 3 bases, with 30 bases sitting between them. The CDR3 loop spans 21 amino acids. The CDR3 nucleotides read TGCAGCGTTGAAGATCGGGGGGCGGGGAGTAACTTCTCTTCTTACTACAATGAGCAGTTCTTC. It codes for CSVEDRGAGSNFSSYYNEQFF.

This clonotype was observed at least ten times. This rearrangement joins TRBV9 to TRBJ2-1; possibly TRBD2 for D (5 bases). The V gene's germline CDR1 is SGDLS and CDR2 YYNGEE. CDR3 length: 16 residues. With 3 bases removed from V and 2 bases from J, the gap between germline ends came to 15 bases. CDR3 residues: CASSETRLATYNEQFF. The CDR3 DNA reads TGTGCCAGCAGCGAAACTAGACTGGCCACCTACAATGAGCAGTTCTTC.

The chain uses TRBV7-2 and TRBJ2-5, with TRBD1 matching over 8 bases. J lost 3 bases, V lost 5 bases, and 5 bases had no gene match. CDR1 and CDR2 from the germline V gene are SGHTA and FQGNSA. This CDR3 spans 14 amino acids. The CDR3 spells CASSAGGSKETQYF. The CDR3, as DNA: TGTGCCAGCAGCGCAGGGGGCTCAAAAGAGACCCAGTACTTC.

There are many counts of this clonotype. The rearrangement links TRBV10-3 to TRBJ2-7; no clear D gene. Trimming cost V 2 bases and J 4 bases, with 12 bases left between them. This CDR3 comprises 14 residues. Germline assignment: CDR1 ENHRY and CDR2 SYGVKD. CDR3 bases: TGTGCCATCAGTGAGCCAGGATTGGGGTACGAGCAGTACTTC. This codes for CAISEPGLGYEQYF.

This clonotype was recorded a few times. This chain links TRBV27 with TRBJ2-1, with a possible D match to TRBD2 (5 bases). The ends were cut back, 0 bases at V and 6 bases at J, with 12 bases in the middle. Germline V gene sequence: CDR1 MNHEY, CDR2 SMNVEV (reference sequence). The CDR3 extends over 15 amino acids. CDR3 sequence reads: CASSLSPWERNEQFF. CDR3 sequence (DNA): TGTGCCAGCAGTTTATCCCCCTGGGAGCGCAATGAGCAGTTCTTC.